This T cell receptor (beta chain) was sequenced for a study of T cell changes during pregnancy in multiple sclerosis. Clones were sequenced by immunoSEQ multiplex PCR, and TCRdb holds only the in-frame ones, with some missing. The table lists around 84,000 clones, 90% to 95% of them singletons. This specimen consisted of peripheral blood, obtained in the second trimester of pregnancy. The receptor comes from a female donor in good health, enrolled as a control in a pregnancy study.

For the CDR3, the DNA is TGTGCCAGGGGGCCCACTGAAGCTTTCTTT. Amino acids: CARGPTEAFF. The chain is built from TRBV2 and TRBJ1-1; D possibly corresponds to TRBD1 (5 bases). CDR1 is SNHLY, CDR2 FYNNEI, per germline. The V gene lost 9 bases and the J gene lost 4 bases, with 6 bases spanning the gap. The CDR3 runs 10 residues.